The clone carrying this T cell receptor (beta chain) was seen a few times. The germline gives CDR1 SGHRS, CDR2 YFSETQ. With 1 base clipped from V and 8 bases from J, the junction kept 6 bases outside the gene matches. CDR3 length equals 14 residues. The source of the sample is a study of blood T cell repertoires in COVID-19. The overall study: T cells, B-cell-depleted T cells, or PBMCs supplied cDNA or gDNA.

As handled by the study authors: How many nucleated cells were present was estimated from reference gene primer amplification. The protocol was immunoSEQ multiplex PCR, while the TCRdb copy is restricted to in-frame clones and leaves out a portion. D and trimming were read from the DNA, whereas the V and J calls and clone size are those reported in that table. The data contain roughly 240,000 clones, 75% to 90% of them singletons. The rearrangement uses TRBV5-1 and TRBJ2-1; 7 bases map to TRBD2. The receptor was isolated from a man in his fifties or sixties who had recovered from COVID-19. The sample comprised peripheral blood. CDR3 DNA: TGCGCCAGCAGCTTGCGCGGGAGCTTCCATGAGCAGTTCTTC. It translates to CASSLRGSFHEQFF.